This T cell receptor (beta chain) was sequenced for a study of T cells in Graves' hyperthyroidism and ophthalmopathy. Study summary: It was at initial diagnosis, before any treatment, that peripheral blood was collected.

The PBMCs had their origin in roughly 9.8 ml of fresh peripheral blood. There were TCR beta CDR3 regions amplified from RNA transcripts. Researchers ran a first-round RT-PCR on the TCR CDR3 using the HTBI primer set. TCRdb reanalysed the multiplex PCR reads using MiXCR and keeps one entry per CDR3 protein. The sample has fewer than 250,000 distinct CDR3 sequences; approximately 25% are singletons. This clonotype was observed a few times. Germline CDR1 and CDR2: MNHEY and SVGEGT. CDR3 length: 14 residues. V was pared by 7 bases and J by 4 bases, with 7 bases of the junction left unmatched. The TCR originated in a woman aged 40-49 years with Graves' ophthalmopathy. Sample: blood. This chain joins TRBV6-2 or TRBV6-3 and TRBJ2-7; TRBD1 agrees at 10 bases. The CDR3 reads CASITGTGVYEQYF. DNA of the CDR3: TGTGCCAGCATCACCGGGACAGGGGTATACGAGCAGTACTTC.